Presented here are 19 T cell receptor beta chains from one specimen sequenced in a study of blood T cells in healthy people across ages (dated by TCRdb to 2015 to 2017). Library construction relied on 5' RACE. Data came from an Illumina HiSeq 2500. A second roughly 7 to 11 cycle PCR used a sample-barcoded 5' primer and a J-beta primer mix. TCRdb trimmed public reads at Q25 via fastp, called clones via MiXCR and kept in-frame beta chains. Rows matching on CDR3 protein sequence are summarized as one entry with the most common DNA and genes. The sample table lists 800,000 or so distinct CDR3 sequences, 62% of them with a count of one. The ten largest clonotypes hold roughly a quarter of the sample. Sequencing was done on a sample of blood. These receptors were taken from a man aged 30 to 45 in good health.

This clonotype was detected once. The CDR3 loop is CSALDRGLLGKLFF. In DNA form, the CDR3 reads TGCAGCGCACTAGACAGGGGGCTGCTGGGGAAACTGTTTTTT. The chain employs TRBV29-1 and TRBJ1-4, with 10 nucleotides matching TRBD1. CDR1 and CDR2 from the germline V gene are SQVTM and ANQGSEA. This CDR3 has 14 amino acids. V gave up 7 bases and J gave up 11 bases; unmatched junction bases: 13. Full variable domain (remainder filled in from reference TRBV29-1 and TRBJ1-4): SAVISQKPSRDICQRGTSLTIQCQVDSQVTMMFWYRQQPGQSLTLIATANQGSEATYESGFVIDKFPISRPNLTFSTLTVSNMSPEDSSIYLCSALDRGLLGKLFFGSGTQLSVL.

V gene TRBV6-1 combines with J gene TRBJ2-5; 7 bases line up with TRBD2. The DNA matches TRBJ2-7 better at its end, which makes the J call doubtful. This CDR3 region has 14 residues. The germline CDR1 and CDR2 sequences are MNHNS and SASEGT. CDR3 DNA: TGTGCCAGCCTCCCAGGGCTAGCGGATTACGAGCAGTACTTC. It specifies CASLPGLADYEQYF.

This chain joins TRBV2 and TRBJ2-1; TRBD1 aligns across 8 bases. The germline CDR1 and CDR2 sequences are SNHLY and FYNNEI. The J segment lost 5 bases and the V segment lost 6 bases, leaving 3 bases of the junction unmatched. This CDR3 contains 13 residues. The CDR3, as DNA: TGTGCCAGCAGAGTGGACAGGGACAATGAGCAGTTCTTC. Protein sequence: CASRVDRDNEQFF.

The V call is TRBV2, the J call TRBJ2-3; TRBD1 matches 7 bases. The CDR3 loop spans 16 amino acids. CDR1 and CDR2 (germline): SNHLY, FYNNEI. J was trimmed by 0 bases and V by 5 bases; bases with no gene match: 8. The CDR3 bases are TGTGCCAGCAGTCCCGGACAGGTAGCTAGCACAGATACGCAGTATTTT. It yields the protein CASSPGQVASTDTQYF.

This clonotype was observed a single time. The chain carries TRBV6-2 or TRBV6-3 and TRBJ2-3; D is uncertain. The CDR3 consists of 15 residues. V lost 2 bases and J lost 2, with 11 bases in between. Germline V gene lookup returns CDR1 MNHEY and CDR2 SVGEGT. The CDR3 loop is CASSYNGPPTDTQYF. The CDR3 DNA reads as TGTGCCAGCAGTTACAATGGGCCACCCACAGATACGCAGTATTTT.

The chain has TRBV15 and TRBJ1-6; D is undetermined. The CDR3 loop spans 14 amino acids. V was trimmed by 0 bases and J by 6 bases, leaving 6 bases between them. Per the germline V gene, CDR1 is LNHNV and CDR2 is YYDKDF (reference sequence). In nucleotides, the CDR3 is TGTGCCACCAGCAGAGAGGGTGGTAATTCACCCCTCCACTTT. Residues: CATSREGGNSPLHF.

The J gene is TRBJ2-6, the V gene TRBV7-3; D possibly corresponds to TRBD1 (6 bases). The V gene lost 4 bases and the J gene lost 2 bases, with 9 bases spanning the gap. Germline CDR1 is SGHTA and CDR2 is FQGTGA. The CDR3 runs 15 residues. The CDR3 here is CASSYRTAGANVLTF. In nucleotides, the CDR3 is TGTGCCAGCAGCTATCGGACAGCTGGGGCCAACGTCCTGACTTTC.

The chain is built from TRBV6-2 or TRBV6-3 and TRBJ2-7; 8 nucleotides agree with TRBD2. Germline trimming cut 7 bases from V and 1 base from J; bases unmatched to any gene: 9. This CDR3 is 15 amino acids long. Germline loops: CDR1 MNHEY, CDR2 SVGEGT. The DNA for the CDR3 is TGTGCCAGCACCAGAAGCGGGGGTGATTCCTACGAGCAGTACTTC. Encoded protein: CASTRSGGDSYEQYF.

This chain uses TRBV7-6 with TRBJ2-3; D is perhaps TRBD2 (5 bases). The length of the CDR3 is 13 residues. Deletions cut 6 bases from V and 6 bases from J, with 13 bases between. In germline, CDR1 is SGHVS, CDR2 FNYEAQ. CDR3 nucleotide sequence: TGTGCCAGCAGGGACCTTGTAGCGGATACGCAGTATTTT. Translation gives CASRDLVADTQYF.

The CDR3 DNA sequence: TGCGCCAGCAGCCAAGTAGCGGGGGTCACAGATACGCAGTATTTT. It yields the protein CASSQVAGVTDTQYF. This chain uses TRBV4-3 with TRBJ2-3, with 9 bases lining up with TRBD2. The J segment lost 2 bases and the V segment lost 1 base, leaving 1 base of the junction unmatched. This CDR3 region has 15 residues. Germline CDR1 is LGHNA and CDR2 is YSLEER.

The V gene is TRBV27, the J gene TRBJ2-1, with 9 bases identical to TRBD1. The germline CDR1 and CDR2 sequences are MNHEY and SMNVEV (reference sequence). CDR3 size: 13 residues. Trimming took 5 bases from V and 8 from J; bases not matched to a gene: 4. CDR3 loop: CASSLGQGYEQFF. The CDR3 DNA reads TGTGCCAGCAGTCTGGGACAGGGCTATGAGCAGTTCTTC.

The table lists this clonotype with a few counts. This sequence joins TRBV20-1 and TRBJ2-3; D gene unclear. The CDR3 contains 14 residues. V was pared by 1 base and J by 6 bases, with 14 bases between. Germline V lookup: CDR1 DFQATT, CDR2 SNEGSKA (reference sequence). The CDR3 coding sequence is TGCAGTGCTAGAGGAGACCTAGAGGTGGATACGCAGTATTTT. As protein: CSARGDLEVDTQYF.

This clonotype was detected once. This chain joins TRBV29-1 and TRBJ2-7; the match to TRBD1 covers 11 bases. Germline CDR1 SQVTM, CDR2 ANQGSEA. The V gene end was trimmed by 0 bases and the J gene end by 2 bases; junction bases not matched to a gene: 9. The CDR3 is made up of 17 amino acids. CDR3 nucleotide sequence: TGCAGCGTTGAAGAACGGGACAGGGGGGTTGGGACCTACGAGCAGTACTTC. This encodes CSVEERDRGVGTYEQYF.

This sequence joins TRBV7-9 and TRBJ2-3, with a weak D call TRBD2 (5 bases). The CDR3 has 16 residues. Germline values: CDR1 SEHNR, CDR2 FQNEAQ (reference sequence). V was cut by 0 bases and J by 0 bases, with 10 bases left in between. The CDR3 protein is CASSLARAVSTDTQYF. DNA for the CDR3: TGTGCCAGCAGCTTAGCGCGGGCAGTTAGCACAGATACGCAGTATTTT.

The V gene is TRBV7-3, the J gene TRBJ2-1, with D possibly called TRBD1 or TRBD2 (5 bases each). Between the trimmed V and J ends, which lost 2 bases and 10 bases, there was a span of 12 bases. Germline V gene sequence: CDR1 SGHTA, CDR2 FQGTGA. CDR3 size: 13 residues. The DNA for the CDR3 is TGTGCCAGCAGCTTACGTCCCGAGGGGGAGCAGTTCTTC. Translated: CASSLRPEGEQFF.

The chain joins TRBV15 to TRBJ1-1; D might be TRBD1 (5 bases). Germline V gene lookup returns CDR1 LNHNV and CDR2 YYDKDF (reference sequence). Trimming left V 0 bases short and J 8 bases short, with 13 bases between. This CDR3 has 14 amino acids. The CDR3 DNA follows: TGTGCCACCAGCAGAGATCTTAACGGGGGGGAAGCTTTCTTT. It codes for CATSRDLNGGEAFF.

The chain recombines TRBV29-1 with TRBJ2-4; the D gene is possibly TRBD1 (6 bases). The J call is doubtful: the DNA matches TRBJ2-7 better. This CDR3 comprises 12 residues. Germline V gene lookup returns CDR1 SQVTM and CDR2 ANQGSEA. The CDR3 region is CSVETGNYEQYF. CDR3 in DNA: TGCAGCGTTGAAACAGGGAACTACGAGCAGTACTTC.

Turning to this clonotype: At one of its ends the junction is not consistent with the germline gene, which may arise from a read error. V gene TRBV12-3 or TRBV12-4 combines with J gene TRBJ1-2; D is ambiguous. The CDR3 contains 13 residues. The CDR3 nucleotides read TGTGCCAGCAGCAAACAGATAAACTATGGCTACATCTTC. Translation gives CASSKQINYGYIF.

This chain connects TRBV20-1 to TRBJ1-3, with TRBD1 matching over 7 bases. V lost 3 bases to trimming and J lost 4 bases; unmatched junction nucleotides: 6. This CDR3 comprises 14 residues. Looked up from germline, CDR1 is DFQATT and CDR2 is SNEGSKA (reference sequence). CDR3 protein: CSASQGVRGNTIYF. The CDR3 DNA sequence: TGCAGTGCTAGCCAGGGGGTGAGAGGAAACACCATATATTTT.